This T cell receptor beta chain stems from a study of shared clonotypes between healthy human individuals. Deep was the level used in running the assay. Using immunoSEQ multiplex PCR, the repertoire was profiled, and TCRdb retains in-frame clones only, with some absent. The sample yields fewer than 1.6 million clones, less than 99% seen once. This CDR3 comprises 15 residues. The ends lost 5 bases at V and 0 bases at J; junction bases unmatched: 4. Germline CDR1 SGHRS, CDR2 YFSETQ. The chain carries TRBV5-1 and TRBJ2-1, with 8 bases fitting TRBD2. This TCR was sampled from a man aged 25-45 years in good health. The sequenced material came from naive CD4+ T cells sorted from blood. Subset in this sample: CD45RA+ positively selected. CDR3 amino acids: CASRSGTSSYNEQFF. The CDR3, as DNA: TGCGCCAGCAGATCCGGGACTAGCTCCTACAATGAGCAGTTCTTC. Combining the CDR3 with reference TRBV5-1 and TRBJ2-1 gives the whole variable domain KAGVTQTPRYLIKTRGQQVTLSCSPISGHRSVSWYQQTPGQGLQFLFEYFSETQRNKGNFPGRFSGRQFSNSRSEMNVSTLELGDSALYLCASRSGTSSYNEQFFGPGTRLTVL.